The 27 T cell receptor beta chains presented below share a single source sample, sequenced in a study of neurological immune-mediated disorders. TCRdb re-analysed the 5' RACE reads in MiXCR, keeping a single row per CDR3 protein. Among around 78,000 distinct CDR3 sequences listed, approximately 17% were seen once. Sequenced sample: PBMCs. The receptor source for this set is a woman in her thirties or forties in good health.

This chain links TRBV20-1 with TRBJ1-2; D is unclear. Germline CDR1 DFQATT, CDR2 SNEGSKA (reference sequence). There are 11 residues in the CDR3. V was shortened by 3 bases and J by 2 bases, with 4 bases between the two germline ends. This CDR3 is CSASSNYGYTF. Here the CDR3 DNA reads TGCAGTGCTAGCTCCAACTATGGCTACACCTTC.

This clonotype was detected ten times or more. This rearrangement joins TRBV9 to TRBJ2-6; 7 bases are shared with TRBD1. CDR3 length equals 17 residues. The trim removed 3 bases at V and 0 bases at J, leaving 6 bases unmatched. Germline CDR1 is SGDLS and CDR2 is YYNGEE. The CDR3 DNA is TGTGCCAGCAGCGAGCCGGACAGGCGCTCTGGGGCCAACGTCCTGACTTTC. It yields the protein CASSEPDRRSGANVLTF. The complete variable domain, with remaining parts taken from reference TRBV9 and TRBJ2-6, reads DSGVTQTPKHLITATGQRVTLRCSPRSGDLSVYWYQQSLDQGLQFLIQYYNGEERAKGNILERFSAQQFPDLHSELNLSSLELGDSALYFCASSEPDRRSGANVLTFGAGSRLTVL.

This clonotype came up many times. The V call is TRBV5-1, the J call TRBJ1-1, with D possibly matching TRBD1 (6 bases). The CDR3 sequence is 15 residues long. Germline values: CDR1 SGHRS, CDR2 YFSETQ. The V end was cut by 4 bases, the J end by 7 bases, with 20 bases between. CDR3 nucleotides: TGCGCCAGCAGCCCCCCAACGGGGGGGGGCAGTGAAGCTTTCTTT. This sequence encodes CASSPPTGGGSEAFF.

The table lists this clonotype with many counts. The rearrangement uses TRBV20-1 and TRBJ1-1, with 8 bases identical to TRBD1. J gave up 1 base and V 2 bases, and 3 bases lay outside the gene matches. Germline values: CDR1 DFQATT, CDR2 SNEGSKA (reference sequence). This CDR3 spans 14 amino acids. The CDR3, as DNA: TGCAGTGCTAGACAGGGGGCAGAGAACACTGAAGCTTTCTTT. Its protein is CSARQGAENTEAFF.

This chain connects TRBV2 to TRBJ2-5, with D perhaps TRBD1 (8 bases). V was shortened by 8 bases and J by 5 bases, with 21 bases between the two germline ends. The V gene's germline CDR1 is SNHLY and CDR2 FYNNEI. CDR3 length: 15 amino acids. The CDR3 DNA is TGTGCCAGCCAGAGCGGGACAGGCGGCGGGGAGACCCAGTACTTC. It encodes CASQSGTGGGETQYF. Full variable domain (rest looked up from reference TRBV2 and TRBJ2-5): EPEVTQTPSHQVTQMGQEVILRCVPISNHLYFYWYRQILGQKVEFLVSFYNNEISEKSEIFDDQFSVERPDGSNFTLKIRSTKLEDSAMYFCASQSGTGGGETQYFGPGTRLLVL.

The rearrangement joins TRBV7-2 to TRBJ2-3; 10 positions match TRBD2. The CDR3 spans 17 residues. V gave up 1 base and J gave up 5 bases; unmatched junction bases: 9. CDR1 is SGHTA and CDR2 is FQGNSA in the germline V gene. The DNA for the CDR3 is TGTGCCAGCAGCTTAGGGGCCAGCGGGGGGGGGAAAGATACGCAGTATTTT. It translates to CASSLGASGGGKDTQYF.

This clonotype was detected ten times or more. This rearrangement joins TRBV5-1 to TRBJ1-1, with TRBD1 as a possible D gene (5 bases). This CDR3 is built from 14 residues. Per the germline V gene, CDR1 is SGHRS and CDR2 is YFSETQ. Trimming pared 2 bases from V and 1 base from J, leaving 9 bases between. CDR3 in amino acids: CASSFGGTNTEAFF. The CDR3 DNA reads as TGCGCCAGCAGCTTCGGGGGAACGAACACTGAAGCTTTCTTT.

This clonotype appeared many times. The chain joins TRBV5-6 to TRBJ2-1, with 7 bases that match TRBD2. Germline V lookup: CDR1 SGHDT, CDR2 YYEEEE. This CDR3 comprises 15 residues. J lost 4 bases, V lost 1 base, and 5 bases had no gene match. The CDR3 region has the DNA TGTGCCAGCAGCTTGCCACGGGGGGATTACAATGAGCAGTTCTTC. It encodes CASSLPRGDYNEQFF.

This clonotype appeared many times. The rearrangement uses TRBV9 and TRBJ2-1; 9 bases align to TRBD1. With 3 bases clipped from V and 1 base from J, the junction kept 11 bases outside the gene matches. This CDR3 is 18 amino acids long. Germline V gene data show CDR1 as SGDLS and CDR2 as YYNGEE. CDR3 nucleotide sequence: TGTGCCAGCAGCGCACAGGGTCGGGGACAGGGTTCCTACAATGAGCAGTTCTTC. It is translated as CASSAQGRGQGSYNEQFF.

This clonotype was detected many times. The genes are TRBV29-1 and TRBJ1-1, with D perhaps TRBD1 (5 bases). The V end was cut by 6 bases, the J end by 8 bases, with 19 bases between. The CDR3 is made up of 13 amino acids. Germline-derived CDR1 and CDR2 are SQVTM and ANQGSEA. The CDR3 reads CSVSLRGPGEAFF. CDR3 nucleotide sequence: TGCAGCGTCAGCCTACGGGGACCAGGGGAAGCTTTCTTT.

This clonotype was observed at least ten times. V and J are TRBV29-1 and TRBJ2-1; D gene ambiguous. Trimming removed 3 bases at V and 7 bases at J, with 13 bases between. CDR1 is SQVTM, CDR2 ANQGSEA, per germline. There are 13 residues in the CDR3. CDR3 DNA: TGCAGCGTTGACCCCGCAGGCGGTAATGAGCAGTTCTTC. Its protein product is CSVDPAGGNEQFF.

The sample holds many counts of this clonotype. This chain uses TRBV16 with TRBJ1-1; D unresolved. CDR1 and CDR2 from the germline V gene are KGHSY and FQNENV. The V gene lost 6 bases and the J gene lost 5 bases, with 16 bases spanning the gap. CDR3 size: 14 residues. The DNA for the CDR3 is TGTGCCAGCAGACCCGACATTCATGGGACTGAAGCTTTCTTT. Translating gives CASRPDIHGTEAFF.

This clonotype was found many times. The chain employs TRBV5-1 and TRBJ2-7; 9 nucleotides line up with TRBD1. Germline V lookup: CDR1 SGHRS, CDR2 YFSETQ. The CDR3 covers 15 residues. The V gene end was trimmed by 4 bases and the J gene end by 2 bases; junction bases not matched to a gene: 7. CDR3: CASSGDRAAPYEQYF. CDR3 nucleotides: TGCGCCAGCAGCGGGGACAGGGCGGCCCCCTACGAGCAGTACTTC.

This clonotype showed up many times. The CDR3 reads CASSASGGYEQYF. CDR3 coding DNA: TGTGCCAGCAGCGCTAGCGGGGGGTACGAGCAGTACTTC. The gene calls are TRBV7-6 and TRBJ2-7, with 11 bases aligning to TRBD2. Germline trimming cut 5 bases from V and 4 bases from J; bases unmatched to any gene: 1. The germline V gene has CDR1 SGHVS and CDR2 FNYEAQ. The CDR3 is 13 amino acids.

Worth noting for this clonotype: This may be a read error: a much more frequent sequence differs by one nucleotide. The gene calls are TRBV11-2 and TRBJ1-5; TRBD1 matches 8 bases. Per the germline V gene, CDR1 is SGHAT and CDR2 is FQNNGV. The CDR3 runs to 17 residues. The CDR3 is CASSLPRRSGGEQPQRF. CDR3 in DNA: TGTGCCAGCAGCCTACCGAGGCGGTCAGGGGGCGAGCAGCCCCAGCGTTTT. Using reference TRBV11-2 and TRBJ1-5 for the parts outside the CDR3, the full variable domain is EAGVAQSPRYKIIEKRQSVAFWCNPISGHATLYWYQQILGQGPKLLIQFQNNGVVDDSQLPKDRFSAERLKGVDSTLKIQPAKLEDSAVYLCASSLPRRSGGEQPQRFGDGTRLSIL.

In this sample, this clonotype turned up a few times. V and J are TRBV5-1 and TRBJ2-5; a possible D gene is TRBD1 (6 bases). Trimming took 4 bases from V and 3 from J, leaving 19 bases between them. The CDR3 covers 16 residues. Germline loops: CDR1 SGHRS, CDR2 YFSETQ. CDR3: CASSPGDGAREETQYF. Here the CDR3 DNA reads TGCGCCAGCAGCCCAGGGGACGGCGCGAGAGAAGAGACCCAGTACTTC.

This clonotype was detected ten times or more. This rearrangement joins TRBV3-1 to TRBJ2-5; D is undetermined. Trimming removed 1 base from V and 5 bases from J, with 11 bases in between. Looked up from germline, CDR1 is LGHDT and CDR2 is YNNKEL (reference sequence). The CDR3 loop spans 14 amino acids. In DNA, the CDR3 is TGTGCCAGCAGCCAAGTTCAAGAGGTGGAGACCCAGTACTTC. Amino acids: CASSQVQEVETQYF.

In its sample, this clonotype was seen a few times. The V call is TRBV25-1, the J call TRBJ1-5; 8 nucleotides line up with TRBD1. This CDR3 is 13 amino acids long. CDR1 and CDR2 from the germline V gene are MGHDK and SYGVNS. V was pared by 8 bases and J by 6 bases, with 6 bases of the junction left unmatched. The CDR3 is CASVGQGGQPQHF. The CDR3 DNA follows: TGTGCCAGCGTCGGACAGGGTGGTCAGCCCCAGCATTTT.

This clonotype occurred many times. This sequence joins TRBV7-9 and TRBJ1-5, with 7 bases matching TRBD1. CDR1 and CDR2 from the germline V gene are SEHNR and FQNEAQ (reference sequence). Trimming cost V 3 bases and J 7 bases; bases outside gene matches: 0. The CDR3 sequence is 12 residues long. CDR3 sequence (DNA): TGTGCCAGCAGCTTGGACAGGCAGCCCCAGCATTTT. It codes for CASSLDRQPQHF.

This clonotype was observed a handful of times. V gene TRBV5-1 combines with J gene TRBJ2-3, with D unresolved. The CDR3 spans 14 residues. Trimming cost V 0 bases and J 5 bases, with 10 bases left between them. Per germline, CDR1 SGHRS and CDR2 YFSETQ. CDR3 bases: TGCGCCAGCAGCTTGGACAGAATGAGAGATACGCAGTATTTT. Translated, it gives CASSLDRMRDTQYF.

At least ten counts were recorded for this clonotype. The genes are TRBV5-1 and TRBJ1-1, with TRBD1 matching 9 bases. Germline CDR1 SGHRS, CDR2 YFSETQ. Trimming at V came to 4 bases and at J to 6 bases, leaving 7 bases not matched to a gene. The CDR3 is 14 residues long. CDR3 bases: TGCGCCAGCAGCACGGGACAGGGAGTGGCTGAAGCTTTCTTT. Residues: CASSTGQGVAEAFF. Complete variable domain (other parts from reference TRBV5-1 and TRBJ1-1): KAGVTQTPRYLIKTRGQQVTLSCSPISGHRSVSWYQQTPGQGLQFLFEYFSETQRNKGNFPGRFSGRQFSNSRSEMNVSTLELGDSALYLCASSTGQGVAEAFFGQGTRLTVV.

Ten or more counts support this clonotype. The genes are TRBV12-3 or TRBV12-4 and TRBJ1-2, with TRBD1 identical over 11 bases. The CDR3 is made up of 17 amino acids. With V trimmed by 5 bases and J by 1 base, 9 bases remained unmatched. CDR3 sequence (DNA): TGTGCCAGCAGTCTCGGACAGGGGGCATTGTATAACTATGGCTACACCTTC. It specifies CASSLGQGALYNYGYTF.

The V gene is TRBV18, the J gene TRBJ1-6; perhaps TRBD1 as D (5 bases). The germline V gene has CDR1 KGHSH and CDR2 LQKENI. This CDR3 spans 14 amino acids. V lost 6 bases to trimming and J lost 7 bases, with 13 bases between them. CDR3 DNA: TGTGCCAGCTCGCAGGGACGGACGAATTCACCCCTCCACTTT. This translates into CASSQGRTNSPLHF. The full variable domain, in which reference TRBV18 and TRBJ1-6 provide the parts outside the CDR3, is NAGVMQNPRHLVRRRGQEARLRCSPMKGHSHVYWYRQLPEEGLKFMVYLQKENIIDESGMPKERFSAEFPKEGPSILRIQQVVRGDSAAYFCASSQGRTNSPLHFGNGTRLTVT.

The J gene is TRBJ2-6, the V gene TRBV5-1; 8 nucleotides line up with TRBD1. CDR1 is SGHRS, CDR2 YFSETQ, per germline. The J segment lost 6 bases and the V segment lost 4 bases, leaving 9 bases of the junction unmatched. The CDR3 loop spans 16 amino acids. CDR3: CASSTWTGFEANVLTF. DNA for the CDR3: TGCGCCAGCAGCACCTGGACAGGGTTTGAGGCCAACGTCCTGACTTTC.

This clonotype has ten or more counts. The gene calls are TRBV6-1 and TRBJ2-3, with a possible D match to TRBD1 (5 bases). Between the trimmed V and J ends, which lost 6 bases and 2 bases, there was a span of 15 bases. Germline V gives CDR1 MNHNS, CDR2 SASEGT. This CDR3 spans 15 amino acids. In nucleotides, the CDR3 is TGTGCCAGCAGGTCCTGGACAATATCCACAGATACGCAGTATTTT. It encodes CASRSWTISTDTQYF.

This clonotype was counted between two and nine times. The chain recombines TRBV3-1 with TRBJ2-3; tentatively, D is TRBD1 (7 bases). V was cut by 3 bases and J by 4 bases, with 14 bases left in between. Germline V gene sequence: CDR1 LGHDT, CDR2 YNNKEL (reference sequence). This CDR3 contains 15 residues. The CDR3 reads CASSQWTGGADTQYF. The CDR3 DNA reads as TGTGCCAGCAGCCAGTGGACAGGAGGGGCAGATACGCAGTATTTT.

In its sample, this clonotype was seen many times. The V gene is TRBV7-2, the J gene TRBJ2-5, with D unresolved. V shed 5 bases and J shed 4 bases, with 11 bases lying between them. Germline CDR1 is SGHTA and CDR2 is FQGNSA. The CDR3 contains 13 residues. DNA of the CDR3: TGTGCCAGCAGCGGTGTCTTGGGAGAGACCCAGTACTTC. Translating it yields CASSGVLGETQYF.